This record concerns one TCR beta chain sequence. Antigen: not known. This CDR3 has 13 residues. V shed 3 bases and J shed 7 bases, with 12 bases lying between them. Germline CDR1 and CDR2: MGHRA and YSYEKL. Thawed PBMCs were FACS-sorted into unstimulated CD4+CD25+CD127- regulatory T cells, CD4+CD25- non-regulatory cells, CD4 and CD8 cells. These data originate in a study of Tregs in tolerant kidney transplant recipients. Study results and caveats: Activated donor B cell expansion appeared to reveal the most relevant donor-specific TCRbeta repertoire. Biological reproducibility was not directly addressed in this study.

Clones were read by immunoSEQ multiplex PCR, and TCRdb kept only the in-frame ones, dropping some. The repertoire includes 85,000 to 95,000 clones, around nine tenths of them detected once, and around 4.5% sits in the top ten. Sequenced: CD8+ T cells from blood. The chain joins TRBV4-1 to TRBJ1-1, with D possibly TRBD1 on 5 matching bases. The receptor was isolated from a human donor in good health. The CDR3 bases are TGCGCCAGCAGCCATCCACAGGCCCGTGAAGCTTTCTTT. Amino acid sequence: CASSHPQAREAFF.